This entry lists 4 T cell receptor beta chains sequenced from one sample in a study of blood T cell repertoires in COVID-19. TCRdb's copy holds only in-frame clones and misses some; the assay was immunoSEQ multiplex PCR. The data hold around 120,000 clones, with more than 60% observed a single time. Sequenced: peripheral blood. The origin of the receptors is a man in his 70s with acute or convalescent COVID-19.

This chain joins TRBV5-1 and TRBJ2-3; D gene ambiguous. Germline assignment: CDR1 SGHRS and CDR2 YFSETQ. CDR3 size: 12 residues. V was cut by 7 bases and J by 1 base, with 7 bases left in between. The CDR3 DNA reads TGCGCCAGCGGCCAGGGCACAGATACGCAGTATTTT. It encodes CASGQGTDTQYF.

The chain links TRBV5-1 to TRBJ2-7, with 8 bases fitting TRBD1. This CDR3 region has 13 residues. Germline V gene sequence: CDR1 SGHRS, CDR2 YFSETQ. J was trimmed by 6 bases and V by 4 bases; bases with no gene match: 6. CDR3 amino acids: CASSPGQAGEQYF. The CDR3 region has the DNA TGCGCCAGCAGCCCGGGACAGGCGGGCGAGCAGTACTTC.

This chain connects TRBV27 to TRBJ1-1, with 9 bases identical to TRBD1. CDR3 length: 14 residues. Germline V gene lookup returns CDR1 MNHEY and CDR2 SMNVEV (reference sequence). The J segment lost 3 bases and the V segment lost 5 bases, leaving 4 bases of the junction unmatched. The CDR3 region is CASSVRQGDTEAFF. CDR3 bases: TGTGCCAGCAGTGTAAGACAGGGGGACACTGAAGCTTTCTTT.

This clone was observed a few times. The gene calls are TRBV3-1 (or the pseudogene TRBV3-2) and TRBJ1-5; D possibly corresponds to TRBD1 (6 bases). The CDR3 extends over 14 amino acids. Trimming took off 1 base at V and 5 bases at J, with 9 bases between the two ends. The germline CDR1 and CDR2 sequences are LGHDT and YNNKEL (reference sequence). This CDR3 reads CASSQAGGHQPQHF. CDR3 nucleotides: TGTGCCAGCAGCCAAGCTGGGGGCCATCAGCCCCAGCATTTT.